These 29 T cell receptor beta chains share one sample of origin, sequenced in a study of T cell repertoires in cytomegalovirus infection. MiXCR, applied by TCRdb to the reads, yields one record per CDR3 protein. The top ten hold 13% of the sample, which has around 360,000 distinct CDR3 sequences, approximately 30% seen once. Their recognized antigens are unknown. The source material was cultured PBMCs, sampled from culture after CMV antigen stimulation. These receptors all stem from a human donor in good health (CMV status not recorded). Some clones in this sample may be carry-over from other donors' samples.

The V gene is TRBV6-2 or TRBV6-3, the J gene TRBJ2-6; 8 bases fit TRBD1. With 6 bases clipped from V and 2 bases from J, the junction kept 6 bases outside the gene matches. The CDR3 has 16 residues. The germline V gene encodes CDR1 MNHEY and CDR2 SVGEGT. CDR3 coding DNA: TGTGCCAGCAGACTTCGACAGGGGACTGGGGCCAACGTCCTGACTTTC. Protein product: CASRLRQGTGANVLTF.

This clonotype was detected ten times or more. The V and J genes are TRBV5-4 and TRBJ2-7, with 9 bases aligning to TRBD2. The germline V gene has CDR1 SGHNT and CDR2 YYREEE (reference sequence). The CDR3 runs 15 residues. The trim removed 0 bases at V and 4 bases at J, leaving 5 bases unmatched. This CDR3 is CASSLGAGGPYEQYF. CDR3 sequence (DNA): TGTGCCAGCAGCTTGGGGGCGGGAGGGCCTTACGAGCAGTACTTC. Full variable domain (rest looked up from reference TRBV5-4 and TRBJ2-7): ETGVTQSPTHLIKTRGQQVTLRCSSQSGHNTVSWYQQALGQGPQFIFQYYREEENGRGNFPPRFSGLQFPNYSSELNVNALELDDSALYLCASSLGAGGPYEQYFGPGTRLTVT.

This clonotype was picked up a small number of times. The chain joins TRBV24-1 to TRBJ1-1, with D possibly TRBD1 on 6 matching bases. This CDR3 spans 13 amino acids. Germline V gene data show CDR1 as KGHDR and CDR2 as SFDVKD. V shed 8 bases and J shed 0 bases, with 9 bases lying between them. The CDR3 DNA is TGTGCCACCAAAGACAGGTTGAACACTGAAGCTTTCTTT. Residues: CATKDRLNTEAFF.

The count of this clonotype is one. This chain links TRBV10-3 with TRBJ2-5; maybe TRBD1 (5 bases). The CDR3 length is 13 residues. Germline V gives CDR1 ENHRY, CDR2 SYGVKD. Trimming pared 3 bases from V and 5 bases from J, leaving 10 bases between. This chain's CDR3 is CAISDRVGETQYF. CDR3 sequence (DNA): TGTGCCATCAGTGACAGGGTCGGCGAGACCCAGTACTTC.

This clonotype is judged medium-sized. The chain is built from TRBV6-1 and TRBJ1-1, with D uncertain. Per the germline V gene, CDR1 is MNHNS and CDR2 is SASEGT. Trimming pared 6 bases from V and 10 bases from J, leaving 15 bases between. This CDR3 is built from 12 residues. As DNA, the CDR3 is TGTGCCAGCAGCTACCGGGGAGGAGGAGCTTTCTTT. It specifies CASSYRGGGAFF.

This clonotype was picked up a small number of times. This sequence joins TRBV29-1 and TRBJ2-1; 8 positions match TRBD2. CDR1 is SQVTM and CDR2 is ANQGSEA in the germline V gene. The V gene end was trimmed by 6 bases and the J gene end by 2 bases; junction bases not matched to a gene: 6. This CDR3 comprises 14 residues. The CDR3 bases are TGCAGCGTGGAGCGGGAGTACACCTACAATGAGCAGTTCTTC. It translates to CSVEREYTYNEQFF.

This clonotype was counted ten times or more. J is TRBJ2-1 and V is TRBV7-8; TRBD2 matches 12 bases. Trimming took 5 bases from V and 0 from J; bases not matched to a gene: 8. The CDR3 consists of 18 residues. CDR1 and CDR2 from the germline V gene are SGHVS and FQNEAQ. CDR3 nucleotide sequence: TGTGCCAGCAGCCCGACTAGCGGGAGTGGGCGCTCCTACAATGAGCAGTTCTTC. This sequence encodes CASSPTSGSGRSYNEQFF.

This clonotype has a handful of counts. The CDR3 loop reads CASSIGLAGPINNEQFF. The CDR3 DNA follows: TGTGCCAGTAGTATCGGACTAGCGGGACCTATAAACAATGAGCAGTTCTTC. The chain joins TRBV19 to TRBJ2-1; 12 positions agree with TRBD2. CDR3 length: 17 amino acids. In germline, CDR1 is LNHDA, CDR2 SQIVND (reference sequence). The trim removed 3 bases at V and 5 bases at J, leaving 8 bases unmatched.

The chain employs TRBV29-1 and TRBJ1-4; no definite D call. Trimming shortened V by 1 base and J by 10 bases, and 10 bases separated the two germline ends. The CDR3 has 12 residues. Germline CDR1 reads SQVTM; CDR2 reads ANQGSEA. The CDR3 region is CSVEGPSRKLFF. CDR3 coding DNA: TGCAGCGTTGAAGGACCGTCGCGAAAACTGTTTTTT.

This clonotype was counted a few times. CDR3 amino acids: CASSLGRVRGYTF. The CDR3 DNA sequence: TGTGCCAGCAGCTTGGGCAGGGTGAGGGGCTACACCTTC. The J gene is TRBJ1-2, the V gene TRBV5-6; tentative D call: TRBD1 (5 bases). The CDR3 consists of 13 residues. The germline V gene has CDR1 SGHDT and CDR2 YYEEEE. V shed 0 bases and J shed 8 bases, with 11 bases lying between them. Complete variable domain (other parts from reference TRBV5-6 and TRBJ1-2): DAGVTQSPTHLIKTRGQQVTLRCSPKSGHDTVSWYQQALGQGPQFIFQYYEEEERQRGNFPDRFSGHQFPNYSSELNVNALLLGDSALYLCASSLGRVRGYTFGSGTRLTVV.

This clonotype occurred many times. J is TRBJ1-2 and V is TRBV7-2, with TRBD1 matching 7 bases. The CDR3 spans 15 residues. Germline loops: CDR1 SGHTA, CDR2 FQGNSA. V shed 5 bases and J 8 bases; nucleotides not matched to a gene: 14. The CDR3 nucleotides read TGTGCCAGCAGCCACCGAACAGGGGTAATAGGCGGCTACACCTTC. Translated: CASSHRTGVIGGYTF.

This clonotype was counted at least ten times. The V and J genes are TRBV7-8 and TRBJ2-7; possibly TRBD2 for D (6 bases). The CDR3 sequence is 14 residues long. Germline V CDR1 and CDR2: SGHVS, FQNEAQ. Trimming left V 5 bases short and J 3 bases short, with 14 bases between. CDR3 in DNA: TGTGCCAGCAGCACCCGGGACTCCCTCTACGAGCAGTACTTC. Residues: CASSTRDSLYEQYF.

In its sample, this clonotype was seen a few times. The chain combines TRBV7-2 with TRBJ2-1; TRBD2 might be the D (6 bases). V was shortened by 5 bases and J by 3 bases, with 14 bases between the two germline ends. CDR1 is SGHTA and CDR2 is FQGNSA in the germline V gene. The CDR3 runs 15 residues. The CDR3 loop reads CASSPSAGNYNEQFF. The CDR3 region has the DNA TGTGCCAGCAGCCCGTCGGCGGGGAACTACAATGAGCAGTTCTTC. Looking up the rest from reference TRBV7-2 and TRBJ2-1 gives the full variable domain: GAGVSQSPSNKVTEKGKDVELRCDPISGHTALYWYRQSLGQGLEFLIYFQGNSAPDKSGLPSDRFSAERTGGSVSTLTIQRTQQEDSAVYLCASSPSAGNYNEQFFGPGTRLTVL.

This clonotype was recorded a few times. The chain links TRBV6-2 or TRBV6-3 to TRBJ2-7, with D possibly matching TRBD1 (6 bases). This CDR3 is 14 amino acids long. Trimming cost V 6 bases and J 3 bases, with 15 bases left between them. Germline CDR1 is MNHEY and CDR2 is SVGEGT. CDR3 sequence: CASRGHLKRYEQYV. The CDR3 DNA is TGTGCCAGCAGGGGACACCTGAAACGCTACGAGCAGTACGTC.

This clonotype was observed a handful of times. The J gene is TRBJ2-7, the V gene TRBV28; TRBD1 matches at 7 bases. The ends lost 5 bases at V and 3 bases at J; junction bases unmatched: 7. The CDR3 has 14 amino acids. The germline CDR1 and CDR2 sequences are MDHEN and SYDVKM. The CDR3 loop is CASSLRGRIYEQYF. CDR3 sequence (DNA): TGTGCCAGCAGTCTAAGGGGGCGCATCTACGAGCAGTACTTC.

This clonotype was seen a few times. The V gene is TRBV28, the J gene TRBJ2-7; tentative D call: TRBD1 (6 bases). V gave up 0 bases and J gave up 2 bases, with 11 bases separating them. CDR1 MDHEN and CDR2 SYDVKM come from the germline V gene. The CDR3 spans 15 residues. CDR3 region: CASSLWAGAAYEQYF. The CDR3 DNA follows: TGTGCCAGCAGTTTATGGGCAGGGGCGGCCTACGAGCAGTACTTC.

This chain connects TRBV6-2 or TRBV6-3 to TRBJ2-1, with 8 positions matching TRBD2. The CDR3 loop spans 15 amino acids. CDR1 is MNHEY, CDR2 SVGEGT, per germline. J gave up 8 bases and V 6 bases, and 12 bases lay outside the gene matches. The CDR3 region is CASRPSGTRHDEQFF. The CDR3 DNA sequence: TGTGCCAGCAGACCATCCGGGACTAGACACGATGAGCAGTTCTTC.

This rearrangement joins TRBV7-2 to TRBJ1-1; possible D gene TRBD1, 5 bases. V lost 4 bases to trimming and J lost 4 bases, with 13 bases between them. The CDR3 loop spans 14 amino acids. Per the germline V gene, CDR1 is SGHTA and CDR2 is FQGNSA. The CDR3, as DNA: TGTGCCAGCAGCTCATCCGCGGGGACCACTGAAGCTTTCTTT. This gives the protein CASSSSAGTTEAFF.

The V gene is TRBV19, the J gene TRBJ2-5; the match to TRBD1 covers 7 bases. The CDR3 is 14 amino acids. After removal of 4 bases from V and 5 bases from J, the junction contained 7 bases not matched to a gene. Germline V lookup: CDR1 LNHDA, CDR2 SQIVND (reference sequence). The CDR3 DNA follows: TGTGCCAGTAGTAACCGACAGGGATGGGAGACCCAGTACTTC. Translating it yields CASSNRQGWETQYF.

At least ten counts were recorded for this clonotype. The genes are TRBV7-2 and TRBJ2-3; D is perhaps TRBD2 (6 bases). Between the trimmed V and J ends, which lost 2 bases and 0 bases, there was a span of 12 bases. CDR3 size: 16 residues. The germline V gene encodes CDR1 SGHTA and CDR2 FQGNSA. CDR3 amino acids: CASSLFGGASTDTQYF. The CDR3, as DNA: TGTGCCAGCAGCTTATTTGGCGGGGCTAGCACAGATACGCAGTATTTT.

There are many counts of this clonotype. This chain's CDR3 is CASSPSQGQGTYEQYV. CDR3 coding DNA: TGTGCCAGCTCACCGTCCCAAGGACAGGGGACCTACGAGCAGTACGTC. The chain uses TRBV18 and TRBJ2-7; 9 nucleotides line up with TRBD1. V gave up 3 bases and J gave up 2 bases; unmatched junction bases: 8. CDR3 length: 16 amino acids. The germline V gene encodes CDR1 KGHSH and CDR2 LQKENI.

The chain joins TRBV6-5 to TRBJ2-3; no definite D call. Looked up from germline, CDR1 is MNHEY and CDR2 is SVGAGI. V was clipped by 6 bases and J by 2 bases, with 9 bases between them. This CDR3 is built from 13 residues. CDR3 DNA sequence: TGTGCCAGCAGCCCCCGGCCCACAGATACGCAGTATTTT. It is translated as CASSPRPTDTQYF.

This clonotype came up many times. This chain connects TRBV27 to TRBJ2-3; no firm D call. V lost 3 bases to trimming and J lost 10 bases, with 11 bases between them. Germline loops: CDR1 MNHEY, CDR2 SMNVEV (reference sequence). The CDR3 sequence is 12 residues long. The CDR3: CASSFLPPAQYF. The CDR3 region has the DNA TGTGCCAGCAGTTTCCTTCCCCCCGCGCAGTATTTT.

The chain combines TRBV14 with TRBJ1-6, with D hard to call. Per the germline V gene, CDR1 is SGHDN and CDR2 is FVKESK. V lost 2 bases, J lost 5 bases, and 7 bases lay in between. The CDR3 totals 14 residues. This chain's CDR3 is CASSQTVNNSPLHF. As DNA, the CDR3 is TGTGCCAGCAGCCAAACAGTGAATAATTCACCCCTCCACTTT.

The chain recombines TRBV4-3 with TRBJ2-1; 9 positions agree with TRBD2. Germline V gene lookup returns CDR1 LGHNA and CDR2 YSLEER. This CDR3 has 15 residues. V lost 1 base to trimming and J lost 9 bases; unmatched junction nucleotides: 7. The CDR3 loop is CASSQGPGLAFEQFF. For the CDR3, the DNA is TGCGCCAGCAGCCAAGGTCCGGGACTAGCATTTGAGCAGTTCTTC.

This sequence joins TRBV28 and TRBJ1-2; D call uncertain. Germline V gene data show CDR1 as MDHEN and CDR2 as SYDVKM. The CDR3 contains 14 residues. V lost 3 bases to trimming and J lost 5 bases, with 13 bases between them. CDR3 sequence: CASSFLRGGYGYTF. CDR3 nucleotides: TGTGCCAGCAGTTTCCTCCGGGGTGGATATGGCTACACCTTC.

The V and J genes are TRBV7-2 and TRBJ1-2, with 8 nucleotides matching TRBD1. Per germline, CDR1 SGHTA and CDR2 FQGNSA. This CDR3 region has 15 residues. The trim removed 4 bases at V and 2 bases at J, leaving 6 bases unmatched. CDR3 nucleotide sequence: TGTGCCAGCAGCTCTCGTTGGACAGGGAACTATGGCTACACCTTC. It is translated as CASSSRWTGNYGYTF.

The chain couples TRBV24-1 to TRBJ2-2, with a possible D match to TRBD2 (5 bases). The CDR3 contains 15 residues. V lost 0 bases and J lost 4, with 8 bases in between. Germline CDR1 reads KGHDR; CDR2 reads SFDVKD. The CDR3 reads CATSDLQRSTGELFF. CDR3 nucleotides: TGTGCCACCAGTGATTTGCAGCGGAGCACCGGGGAGCTGTTTTTT.

This clonotype was observed at least ten times. The chain links TRBV7-8 to TRBJ2-1, with 8 bases that match TRBD2. J gave up 4 bases and V 2 bases, and 13 bases lay outside the gene matches. The CDR3 has 18 residues. Germline CDR1 reads SGHVS; CDR2 reads FQNEAQ. The CDR3 sequence: CASSLTSGPPQGYNEQFF. The CDR3, as DNA: TGTGCCAGCAGCTTAACTAGCGGCCCCCCACAAGGGTACAATGAGCAGTTCTTC. The whole variable domain, filled in from reference TRBV7-8 and TRBJ2-1, reads GAGVSQSPRYKVAKRGQDVALRCDPISGHVSLFWYQQALGQGPEFLTYFQNEAQLDKSGLPSDRFFAERPEGSVSTLKIQRTQQEDSAVYLCASSLTSGPPQGYNEQFFGPGTRLTVL.